This T cell receptor (beta chain) is drawn from a study of blood T cell repertoires in COVID-19. As for the study in general: The United States, Italy and Spain supplied acute and convalescent COVID-19 samples. Sources were T cells, B-cell-depleted T cells, or PBMCs; the material itself was cDNA or gDNA.

The Seattle site enrolled patients during active infection and followed them longitudinally. The CDR3 is 18 residues long. The V gene's germline CDR1 is SGHNT and CDR2 YENEEA. The V gene end was trimmed by 1 base and the J gene end by 6 bases; junction bases not matched to a gene: 12. Per the original data handling: Using reference gene primer amplification, nucleated cell counts were estimated. Using immunoSEQ multiplex PCR, the repertoire was profiled, and TCRdb retains in-frame clones only, with some absent. V, J and clone size are taken as reported in that table, and D and trimming were inferred from the DNA itself. The sample has roughly 190,000 clones; 86% are singletons.

The sample comprised peripheral blood. The chain is built from TRBV11-3 and TRBJ2-3; 11 nucleotides align to TRBD2. This receptor was taken from a woman aged 60-70 years with COVID-19, enrolled during active disease. CDR3 sequence (DNA): TGTGCCAGCAGCTTAGGGTTGGTTAGCGGGAGGGCCGGGGATACGCAGTATTTT. This gives the protein CASSLGLVSGRAGDTQYF.